The rows below give T cell receptor beta chains drawn from one sample of a study of shared clonotypes between healthy human individuals. Produced via immunoSEQ multiplex PCR; TCRdb's table is partial and in-frame only. The table has 1.6 million or so clones, around 98.5% seen once; the top ten hold about 0.34%. Material for sequencing was naive CD4+ T cells sorted from blood. The receptors here all came from a man under 40 in good health. Each CDR3 is given with its conserved first and last residue. A D gene is named only where the DNA matches it firmly. Size tells how often a clone was seen (once, few, many) or the class of an expanded clone, and some rows leave it out.

d_call: .; clone_size: .; j_call: TRBJ1-4; v_call: TRBV7-2; cdr3_nt: TGTGCCAGCAGCTTACAAGGGTCCGGAAAACTGTTTTTT; cdr3_aa: CASSLQGSGKLFF
d_call: TRBD2; clone_size: .; j_call: TRBJ2-7; v_call: TRBV6-1; cdr3_nt: TGTGCCAGCTCCGGGACTAGCGCCTACGAGCAGTACTTC; cdr3_aa: CASSGTSAYEQYF
d_call: TRBD1; clone_size: once; j_call: TRBJ1-2; v_call: TRBV14; cdr3_nt: TGTGCCAGCAGCCAAGTCCAGGGGGTTCGTGGCTACACCTTC; cdr3_aa: CASSQVQGVRGYTF
d_call: TRBD1; clone_size: .; j_call: TRBJ2-2; v_call: TRBV28; cdr3_nt: TGTGCCAGCAGTTCCGGACAGGGGTCCAAGGGACACGGGGAGCTGTTTTTT; cdr3_aa: CASSSGQGSKGHGELFF
d_call: .; clone_size: .; j_call: TRBJ2-3; v_call: TRBV7-6; cdr3_nt: TGTGCCAGCAGCTTATCAGGGTTCGGCCAGTATTTT; cdr3_aa: CASSLSGFGQYF
d_call: TRBD2; clone_size: .; j_call: TRBJ2-2; v_call: TRBV29-1; cdr3_nt: TGCAGCGTTGGGGCTAGCGGGAGAGCCGGGGAGCTGTTTTTT; cdr3_aa: CSVGASGRAGELFF
d_call: TRBD1; clone_size: .; j_call: TRBJ2-1; v_call: TRBV5-4; cdr3_nt: TGTGCCAGCAGCTTGGCTAGCGGGACAGGGGGGAGGAATGAGCAGTTCTTC; cdr3_aa: CASSLASGTGGRNEQFF
d_call: .; clone_size: .; j_call: TRBJ1-2; v_call: TRBV7-8; cdr3_nt: TGTGCCAGCAGCTTAGGGGAGGGTGGCTACACCTTC; cdr3_aa: CASSLGEGGYTF
d_call: .; clone_size: .; j_call: TRBJ2-3; v_call: TRBV2; cdr3_nt: TGTGCCAGCAGCTACACAGATACGCAGTATTTT; cdr3_aa: CASSYTDTQYF
d_call: .; clone_size: .; j_call: TRBJ2-6; v_call: TRBV19; cdr3_nt: TGTGCCAGTACCGGTTCAGCGGAAACACAAAAACTTACTGGGGCCAACGTCCTGACTTTC; cdr3_aa: CASTGSAETQKLTGANVLTF
d_call: .; clone_size: .; j_call: TRBJ1-1; v_call: TRBV7-2; cdr3_nt: TGTGCCAGCAGCTTAAATGGAGGGGGAGCTTTCTTT; cdr3_aa: CASSLNGGGAFF
d_call: TRBD1; clone_size: .; j_call: TRBJ2-7; v_call: TRBV11-2; cdr3_nt: TGTGCCAGCAGCTTACAGAACTGGGACAGGCACTCCTACGAGCAGTACTTC; cdr3_aa: CASSLQNWDRHSYEQYF
d_call: .; clone_size: .; j_call: TRBJ2-5; v_call: TRBV7-9; cdr3_nt: TGTGCCAGCAGCTTAATGGAGACCCAGTACTTC; cdr3_aa: CASSLMETQYF
d_call: TRBD2; clone_size: .; j_call: TRBJ2-7; v_call: TRBV7-8; cdr3_nt: TGTGCCAGCAGACTACTAGCGGGAGGACCCTACGAGCAGTACTTC; cdr3_aa: CASRLLAGGPYEQYF
d_call: .; clone_size: .; j_call: TRBJ1-1; v_call: TRBV28; cdr3_nt: TGTGCCAGCACCCCCCCAGGATTGGGGGACGCTGAAGCTTTCTTT; cdr3_aa: CASTPPGLGDAEAFF
d_call: .; clone_size: .; j_call: TRBJ2-3; v_call: TRBV28; cdr3_nt: TGTGCCAGCAGTTTATCGGGCCCACGGGATACGCAGTATTTT; cdr3_aa: CASSLSGPRDTQYF
d_call: .; clone_size: .; j_call: TRBJ2-5; v_call: TRBV2; cdr3_nt: TGTGCCAGCAGTGGTGGGTTCAGGCAAGAGACCCAGTACTTC; cdr3_aa: CASSGGFRQETQYF
d_call: .; clone_size: .; j_call: TRBJ2-3; v_call: TRBV2; cdr3_nt: TGTGCCAGCAGGTTTTTGCGGGACAGTCCCACAGATACGCAGTATTTT; cdr3_aa: CASRFLRDSPTDTQYF
d_call: .; clone_size: once; j_call: TRBJ2-7; v_call: TRBV4-1; cdr3_nt: TGCGCCAGCAGCCATGATTCAGGGACCTACGAGCAGTACTTC; cdr3_aa: CASSHDSGTYEQYF
d_call: .; clone_size: .; j_call: TRBJ2-3; v_call: TRBV11-2; cdr3_nt: TGTGCCAGCAGCTTAGTAGGGGGGACAGCTAGCACAGATACGCAGTATTTT; cdr3_aa: CASSLVGGTASTDTQYF
d_call: .; clone_size: .; j_call: TRBJ2-3; v_call: TRBV9; cdr3_nt: TGTGCCAGCAGCGCAGGATCCTTTGTCTCCACAGATACGCAGTATTTT; cdr3_aa: CASSAGSFVSTDTQYF
d_call: .; clone_size: .; j_call: TRBJ2-7; v_call: TRBV18; cdr3_nt: TGTGCCAGCTCACCATCAGGGATATACGAGCAGTACTTC; cdr3_aa: CASSPSGIYEQYF
d_call: TRBD2; clone_size: .; j_call: TRBJ2-1; v_call: TRBV6-5; cdr3_nt: TGTGCCAGCAGTTACGCCGGACTAGCGGGACGCAATGAGCAGTTCTTC; cdr3_aa: CASSYAGLAGRNEQFF
d_call: .; clone_size: .; j_call: TRBJ1-1; v_call: TRBV29-1; cdr3_nt: TGCAGCGCAAGAGGTCGGGAAGCTTTCTTT; cdr3_aa: CSARGREAFF
d_call: TRBD2; clone_size: .; j_call: TRBJ2-2; v_call: TRBV14; cdr3_nt: TGTGCCAGCAGCCAGCTACTAGCGGTGACCGGGGAGCTGTTTTTT; cdr3_aa: CASSQLLAVTGELFF
d_call: .; clone_size: .; j_call: TRBJ1-3; v_call: TRBV6-6; cdr3_nt: TGTGCCAGCAGTTACTCCGAGGCAGGGCACGGAAACACCATATATTTT; cdr3_aa: CASSYSEAGHGNTIYF
d_call: .; clone_size: .; j_call: TRBJ2-3; v_call: TRBV7-9; cdr3_nt: TGTGCCAGCAGCTGGACGGATACCACAGATACGCAGTATTTT; cdr3_aa: CASSWTDTTDTQYF
d_call: .; clone_size: .; j_call: TRBJ1-4; v_call: TRBV7-2; cdr3_nt: TGTGCCAGCAGCTTAGATCTGGCAGGCAACAGCAGGAGAATTTTT; cdr3_aa: CASSLDLAGNSRRIF
d_call: TRBD2; clone_size: once; j_call: TRBJ2-1; v_call: TRBV6-1; cdr3_nt: TGTGCCAGCAGTGATCGGAAAAGGACTAGCGGGTACAATGAGCAGTTCTTC; cdr3_aa: CASSDRKRTSGYNEQFF
d_call: TRBD1; clone_size: .; j_call: TRBJ2-1; v_call: TRBV5-1; cdr3_nt: TGCGCCAGCAGACCGACAGGGCCCTCCTACAATGAGCAGTTCTTC; cdr3_aa: CASRPTGPSYNEQFF
d_call: .; clone_size: .; j_call: TRBJ2-7; v_call: TRBV9; cdr3_nt: TGTGCCAGCAGCACCCTGGAGGGCTCGAGGGTCTTC; cdr3_aa: CASSTLEGSRVF
d_call: .; clone_size: once; j_call: TRBJ2-2; v_call: TRBV7-3; cdr3_nt: TGTGCCAGCAGCCAATCTACCGGGGAGCTGTTTTTT; cdr3_aa: CASSQSTGELFF
d_call: .; clone_size: .; j_call: TRBJ1-1; v_call: TRBV6-1; cdr3_nt: TGTGCCAGCAGTGAACGTCCCCGGGGGCTTTCTGAAGCTTTCTTT; cdr3_aa: CASSERPRGLSEAFF
d_call: .; clone_size: .; j_call: TRBJ2-7; v_call: TRBV19; cdr3_nt: TGTGCCAGTAGTCCGGATCGTAGCGAATCCTACTCCTACGAGCAGTACTTC; cdr3_aa: CASSPDRSESYSYEQYF
d_call: TRBD1; clone_size: .; j_call: TRBJ1-1; v_call: TRBV5-5; cdr3_nt: TGTGCCAGCAGCTTTCAGGGGGAGGTTGACACTGAAGCTTTCTTT; cdr3_aa: CASSFQGEVDTEAFF
d_call: .; clone_size: .; j_call: TRBJ1-5; v_call: TRBV6-1; cdr3_nt: TGTGCCAGCAGTGATCGCTTGCCTCAGCCCCAGCATTTT; cdr3_aa: CASSDRLPQPQHF
d_call: .; clone_size: .; j_call: TRBJ1-4; v_call: TRBV27; cdr3_nt: TGTGCCAGCAGTTTTCGCGGCCATGAAAAACTGTTTTTT; cdr3_aa: CASSFRGHEKLFF
d_call: .; clone_size: .; j_call: TRBJ1-3; v_call: TRBV4-1; cdr3_nt: TGCGCCAGCAGCCAAGAACTCGCAGGGACTTTAGGAAACACCATATATTTT; cdr3_aa: CASSQELAGTLGNTIYF
d_call: TRBD1; clone_size: .; j_call: TRBJ1-5; v_call: TRBV18; cdr3_nt: TGTGCCAGCTCACCTGGACAGGGGGCAAGCCCCCAGCATTTT; cdr3_aa: CASSPGQGASPQHF
d_call: .; clone_size: .; j_call: TRBJ2-7; v_call: TRBV6-6; cdr3_nt: TGTGCCAGCAGTTACTCAGCCGGGAATCTCCACGAGCAGTACTTC; cdr3_aa: CASSYSAGNLHEQYF
d_call: TRBD2; clone_size: .; j_call: TRBJ2-1; v_call: TRBV19; cdr3_nt: TGTGCCAGTAGGACAAGCGGGAGCTCCTACAATGAGCAGTTCTTC; cdr3_aa: CASRTSGSSYNEQFF
d_call: .; clone_size: .; j_call: TRBJ2-7; v_call: TRBV25-1; cdr3_nt: TGTGCCAGCAGCGGGCCGCGGGTGACCGGGGATGAGCAGTACTTC; cdr3_aa: CASSGPRVTGDEQYF
d_call: .; clone_size: .; j_call: TRBJ2-7; v_call: TRBV21-1; cdr3_nt: TGTGCCAGCCGACAGGGTCGACCCTACGAGCAGTACTTC; cdr3_aa: CASRQGRPYEQYF
d_call: TRBD2; clone_size: .; j_call: TRBJ2-2; v_call: TRBV29-1; cdr3_nt: TGCAGCTCCGGGGATCTAGCGGGGTCCGGGGAGCTGTTTTTT; cdr3_aa: CSSGDLAGSGELFF
d_call: .; clone_size: .; j_call: TRBJ2-5; v_call: TRBV28; cdr3_nt: TGTGCCAGCACCAGACTCCGCTCGGGACCAGGCATCAAAACCCAGTACTTC; cdr3_aa: CASTRLRSGPGIKTQYF
d_call: TRBD1; clone_size: .; j_call: TRBJ1-1; v_call: TRBV7-9; cdr3_nt: TGTGCCAGCATCCGTACAGGGGGTGTAGCTTTCTTT; cdr3_aa: CASIRTGGVAFF
d_call: .; clone_size: .; j_call: TRBJ1-2; v_call: TRBV5-1; cdr3_nt: TGCGCCAGCAGAGACGCCGGGTATGGCTACACCTTC; cdr3_aa: CASRDAGYGYTF
d_call: TRBD2; clone_size: .; j_call: TRBJ2-4; v_call: TRBV7-6; cdr3_nt: TGTGCCAGCAGCTTAGCGCCCCCTAGCGGGAGGGCCCCCCGCATTCAGTACTTC; cdr3_aa: CASSLAPPSGRAPRIQYF
d_call: TRBD2; clone_size: .; j_call: TRBJ2-1; v_call: TRBV6-6; cdr3_nt: TGTGCCAGCAGTTACTCGACCGGGACTAGCGGAGATGAGCAGTTCTTC; cdr3_aa: CASSYSTGTSGDEQFF
d_call: TRBD2; clone_size: .; j_call: TRBJ2-3; v_call: TRBV5-1; cdr3_nt: TGCGCCAGCAGCCAAGGGACTAGCGGGAGGGCCGTGGATACGCAGTATTTT; cdr3_aa: CASSQGTSGRAVDTQYF
d_call: .; clone_size: .; j_call: TRBJ2-2; v_call: TRBV9; cdr3_nt: TGTGCCAGCAGCGTTCGCCTGGGGGGGCAGCTGTTTTTT; cdr3_aa: CASSVRLGGQLFF
d_call: .; clone_size: .; j_call: TRBJ2-2; v_call: TRBV6-5; cdr3_nt: TGTGCCAGCAGTTATTTCCGGGGGTCCACCGGGGAGCTGTTTTTT; cdr3_aa: CASSYFRGSTGELFF
d_call: .; clone_size: .; j_call: TRBJ2-3; v_call: TRBV5-4; cdr3_nt: TGTGCCAGCAGCTTGGAGGTCGGGAGAGGTAAAGATACGCAGTATTTT; cdr3_aa: CASSLEVGRGKDTQYF
d_call: .; clone_size: .; j_call: TRBJ1-4; v_call: TRBV6-1; cdr3_nt: TGTGCCAGCAGTGAAATCGACAGGTCTAATGAAAAACTGTTTTTT; cdr3_aa: CASSEIDRSNEKLFF
d_call: .; clone_size: .; j_call: TRBJ1-4; v_call: TRBV27; cdr3_nt: TGTGCCAGCGGGTCGAGAGGGTGGTTTGATCCAACTAATGAAAAACTGTTTTTT; cdr3_aa: CASGSRGWFDPTNEKLFF
d_call: .; clone_size: .; j_call: TRBJ1-1; v_call: TRBV5-1; cdr3_nt: TGCGCCAGCAGCTTGGAAGGCCTGAACACTGAAGCTTTCTTT; cdr3_aa: CASSLEGLNTEAFF
d_call: TRBD1; clone_size: .; j_call: TRBJ2-1; v_call: TRBV2; cdr3_nt: TGTGCCAGCGGCAGACAGGGGGCTTACAATGAGCAGTTCTTC; cdr3_aa: CASGRQGAYNEQFF